The present TCR beta chain was sequenced within a study of T-cell memory formation after mild COVID-19. TCRdb reprocessed the 5' RACE reads via MiXCR and lists one record per CDR3 protein. The sample records 380,000 or so distinct CDR3 sequences, around an eighth being singletons. Trimming stripped 2 bases from V and 7 bases from J, with 11 bases between. The CDR3 covers 13 residues. The chain uses TRBV12-3 or TRBV12-4 and TRBJ1-2; D possibly corresponds to TRBD1 (6 bases). This TCR was sampled from a man aged 18 to 29 who had mild COVID-19 (a few samples of this study predate the infection). Cell type and time point are not known. Sequencing used PBMCs or a T cell subset sorted from them (not recorded which). CDR3 loop: CASSLRGGTGYTF. The CDR3 nucleotides are TGTGCCAGCAGTTTAAGGGGGGGCACTGGCTACACCTTC.